A selection of T cell receptor beta chains follows, all from one sample in a study of regulatory T cells in long-lasting Graves disease. TCRdb independently ran MiXCR on the multiplex PCR reads; one entry per CDR3 protein. The sample contains 310,000 or so distinct CDR3 sequences, around 20% of which appear only once. Sequences were derived from peripheral blood mononuclear cells (PBMCs), sampled when the disease was refractory, from a patient treated with antithyroid drugs. The origin of the receptors is a female donor with Graves disease. Each CDR3 is given with its conserved first and last residue. The order of the fields is clone size, D gene, J gene, V gene, CDR3 DNA, CDR3 protein. A D gene is named only where the DNA matches it firmly. Clone sizes are given selectively: once, few, many, or a class where the clone is expanded.

clone_size: few
d_call: .
j_call: TRBJ2-3
v_call: TRBV4-1
cdr3_nt: TGCGCCAGCAGCCAGCACACCCAGGGTCAAGATACGCAGTATTTT
cdr3_aa: CASSQHTQGQDTQYF

clone_size: many
d_call: .
j_call: TRBJ2-7
v_call: TRBV7-2
cdr3_nt: TGTGCCAGCAGACAGTTCCGGGACGGTGGCGACGAGCAGTACTTC
cdr3_aa: CASRQFRDGGDEQYF

clone_size: many
d_call: .
j_call: TRBJ2-4
v_call: TRBV7-9
cdr3_nt: TGTGCCAGCAGCCTCAATGACATTCAGTACTTC
cdr3_aa: CASSLNDIQYF

clone_size: .
d_call: .
j_call: TRBJ2-5
v_call: TRBV12-3/TRBV12-4
cdr3_nt: TGTGCCAGCAGTCTCACAGGGACCCGAGAGACCCAGTACTTC
cdr3_aa: CASSLTGTRETQYF

clone_size: .
d_call: .
j_call: TRBJ2-3
v_call: TRBV28
cdr3_nt: TGTGCCAGCAGTACCCCTTCGCGGACTAGCACAGATACGCAGTATTTT
cdr3_aa: CASSTPSRTSTDTQYF

clone_size: many
d_call: .
j_call: TRBJ1-2
v_call: TRBV28
cdr3_nt: TGTGCCAGCAGACCCGGGACCCACTATGGCTACACCTTC
cdr3_aa: CASRPGTHYGYTF

clone_size: .
d_call: TRBD2
j_call: TRBJ2-7
v_call: TRBV5-8
cdr3_nt: TGTGCCAGCAGCCTAGCTCTAGCGGGAGGGCGGGGCGAGCAGTACTTC
cdr3_aa: CASSLALAGGRGEQYF

clone_size: many
d_call: .
j_call: TRBJ1-1
v_call: TRBV28
cdr3_nt: TGTGCCAGCAGTTCATCCGTTACCGGGGGGAACACTGAAGCTTTCTTT
cdr3_aa: CASSSSVTGGNTEAFF

clone_size: many
d_call: TRBD1
j_call: TRBJ2-7
v_call: TRBV4-3
cdr3_nt: TGCGCCAGCAGCCGGATGACAGGGGGAGATAGCTCCTACGAGCAGTACTTC
cdr3_aa: CASSRMTGGDSSYEQYF

clone_size: .
d_call: TRBD2
j_call: TRBJ2-7
v_call: TRBV7-9
cdr3_nt: TGTGCCAGCAGCGCCCGGGGGGAGCCATATTCTTGGAGTGAGCAGTACTTC
cdr3_aa: CASSARGEPYSWSEQYF

clone_size: .
d_call: .
j_call: TRBJ1-2
v_call: TRBV9
cdr3_nt: TGTGCCAGCAGCGTAGAGGAAGGGAGAGCTAACTATGGCTACACCTTC
cdr3_aa: CASSVEEGRANYGYTF

clone_size: few
d_call: .
j_call: TRBJ2-3
v_call: TRBV27
cdr3_nt: TGTGCCAGCAGCTCCATTAATACGCAGTATTTT
cdr3_aa: CASSSINTQYF

clone_size: few
d_call: TRBD2
j_call: TRBJ2-5
v_call: TRBV7-9
cdr3_nt: TGTGCCAGCAGCAGAGGGGCTAGCGGGCATCATACAGAGACCCAGTACTTC
cdr3_aa: CASSRGASGHHTETQYF

clone_size: few
d_call: TRBD2
j_call: TRBJ2-7
v_call: TRBV25-1
cdr3_nt: TGTGCCAGCAGTGGGAGCGGGAGATCCTACGAGCAGTACTTC
cdr3_aa: CASSGSGRSYEQYF

clone_size: .
d_call: .
j_call: TRBJ2-5
v_call: TRBV20-1
cdr3_nt: TGCAGTGCCAGAAGCGGACAGAACCAAGAGACCCAGTACTTC
cdr3_aa: CSARSGQNQETQYF

clone_size: many
d_call: TRBD1
j_call: TRBJ2-2
v_call: TRBV28
cdr3_nt: TGTGCCACCTTTCTACAGACAGGGGCGAACACCGGGGAGCTGTTTTTT
cdr3_aa: CATFLQTGANTGELFF

clone_size: many
d_call: TRBD2
j_call: TRBJ2-2
v_call: TRBV3-1
cdr3_nt: TGTGCCAGCAGCCCTCGTAGCGGGAGTTACACCGGGGAGCTGTTTTTT
cdr3_aa: CASSPRSGSYTGELFF

clone_size: many
d_call: TRBD1
j_call: TRBJ1-2
v_call: TRBV6-1
cdr3_nt: TGTGCCAGCAGTCCCGACGACAGGGAGGTCTATGGCTACACCTTC
cdr3_aa: CASSPDDREVYGYTF

clone_size: .
d_call: TRBD2
j_call: TRBJ2-7
v_call: TRBV24-1
cdr3_nt: TGTGCCACCAGGGAGACTAGCGGGGGACCTAGCTACGAGCAGTACTTC
cdr3_aa: CATRETSGGPSYEQYF

clone_size: .
d_call: TRBD2
j_call: TRBJ2-5
v_call: TRBV7-2
cdr3_nt: TGTGCCAGCAGCTTAGGGGGAGGCACTAGCGGGAGAGAGACCCAGTACTTC
cdr3_aa: CASSLGGGTSGRETQYF

clone_size: many
d_call: .
j_call: TRBJ2-7
v_call: TRBV5-1
cdr3_nt: TGCGCCAGCAGCTGGACACGGGACTCCTACGAGCAGTACTTC
cdr3_aa: CASSWTRDSYEQYF

clone_size: .
d_call: TRBD1
j_call: TRBJ1-3
v_call: TRBV18
cdr3_nt: TGTGCCAGCTCACCAGAGGAGGGGGCAAACACCATATATTTT
cdr3_aa: CASSPEEGANTIYF

clone_size: many
d_call: TRBD2
j_call: TRBJ2-4
v_call: TRBV12-3/TRBV12-4
cdr3_nt: TGTGCCAGCAGGGGGGGGAGCATTCAGTACTTC
cdr3_aa: CASRGGSIQYF

clone_size: few
d_call: .
j_call: TRBJ1-5
v_call: TRBV25-1
cdr3_nt: TGTGCCAGCAGTGAAGGGGAGGATCTGCAGCCCCAGCATTTT
cdr3_aa: CASSEGEDLQPQHF

clone_size: .
d_call: .
j_call: TRBJ2-1
v_call: TRBV12-3/TRBV12-4
cdr3_nt: TGTGCCAGCAGTTTCGACAGCAATGAGTTCTTC
cdr3_aa: CASSFDSNEFF

clone_size: .
d_call: .
j_call: TRBJ1-2
v_call: TRBV19
cdr3_nt: TGTGCCAGTAGTATGCAGGGCAACTATGGCTACACCTTC
cdr3_aa: CASSMQGNYGYTF

clone_size: few
d_call: .
j_call: TRBJ2-1
v_call: TRBV28
cdr3_nt: TGTGCCAGCAGTACTAGGGGAACATACAATGAGCAGTTCTTC
cdr3_aa: CASSTRGTYNEQFF

clone_size: .
d_call: TRBD1
j_call: TRBJ2-7
v_call: TRBV29-1
cdr3_nt: TGCAGCGTTGGCCCCGCCGGGACAGGGGACGAGCAGTACTTC
cdr3_aa: CSVGPAGTGDEQYF